These 10 T cell receptor beta chains were sequenced from one sample in a study of identical twins. Via MiXCR, TCRdb re-called the 5' RACE reads, giving one row per CDR3 protein. The sample holds roughly 490,000 distinct CDR3 sequences, more than 13% seen once. The data were also submitted as part of a second study, on yellow fever vaccine responses in identical twins.

The sample consisted of CD4+ T cells sorted from blood. All receptors derive from a woman in her late teens or twenties in good health.

This clonotype showed up just a few times. The chain uses TRBV7-9 and TRBJ2-5, with D unresolved. CDR1 SEHNR and CDR2 FQNEAQ come from the germline V gene (reference sequence). CDR3 length: 11 residues. The V gene lost 4 bases and the J gene lost 6 bases, with 6 bases spanning the gap. CDR3 coding DNA: TGTGCCAGCAGCTCGGCACAGACCCAGTACTTC. It translates to CASSSAQTQYF.

This clonotype turned up a few times. The rearrangement links TRBV28 to TRBJ2-1; D is perhaps TRBD1 or TRBD2 (5 bases each). Germline V gives CDR1 MDHEN, CDR2 SYDVKM. Trimming left V 6 bases short and J 10 bases short, with 19 bases between. The CDR3 is 14 residues long. CDR3 sequence reads: CASRKMMAWGEQFF. The CDR3 DNA reads as TGTGCCAGCAGGAAAATGATGGCCTGGGGGGAGCAGTTCTTC.

The chain couples TRBV20-1 to TRBJ2-7, with 9 bases aligning to TRBD1. This CDR3 comprises 13 residues. Trimming removed 4 bases from V and 1 base from J; junction bases left unmatched: 2. Germline assignment: CDR1 DFQATT and CDR2 SNEGSKA (reference sequence). CDR3 sequence: CSANDRGSYEQYF. The CDR3 nucleotides are TGCAGTGCTAACGACAGGGGGTCCTACGAGCAGTACTTC.

In its sample, this clonotype was seen a few times. The chain employs TRBV19 and TRBJ2-4, with TRBD2 identical over 7 bases. Germline V gene sequence: CDR1 LNHDA, CDR2 SQIVND (reference sequence). This CDR3 is built from 17 residues. The ends lost 5 bases at V and 0 bases at J; junction bases unmatched: 10. CDR3 sequence: CASSPKPSGLAKNIQYF. CDR3 DNA: TGTGCCAGTAGTCCCAAACCTAGCGGACTAGCCAAAAACATTCAGTACTTC.

In its sample, this clonotype was seen many times. This chain links TRBV27 with TRBJ2-1, with 9 nucleotides matching TRBD2. CDR1 and CDR2 from the germline V gene are MNHEY and SMNVEV (reference sequence). The ends lost 6 bases at V and 6 bases at J; junction bases unmatched: 6. This CDR3 is built from 14 residues. CDR3 nucleotide sequence: TGTGCCAGCAGAAGACTAGCGGTATCCAATGAGCAGTTCTTC. This translates into CASRRLAVSNEQFF.

A few counts support this clonotype. The CDR3 DNA is TGTGCCATCAGTGTTGCACTTGGGGAGACCCAGTACTTC. The encoded protein is CAISVALGETQYF. This chain connects TRBV10-3 to TRBJ2-5, with no clear D. Germline lookup yields CDR1 ENHRY and CDR2 SYGVKD. The CDR3 loop spans 13 amino acids. V was pared by 4 bases and J by 5 bases, with 11 bases between.

The chain employs TRBV30 and TRBJ2-5; D possibly corresponds to TRBD2 (6 bases). V was trimmed by 0 bases and J by 2 bases, leaving 13 bases between them. Germline CDR1 is GTSNPN and CDR2 is SVGIG (reference sequence). There are 15 residues in the CDR3. In DNA, the CDR3 is TGTGCCTGGAGTGTACGCGGGAAGGGACAAGAGACCCAGTACTTC. Amino acid sequence: CAWSVRGKGQETQYF.

This clonotype was detected ten times or more. The chain uses TRBV12-3 or TRBV12-4 and TRBJ2-3; no firm D call. Trimming took off 3 bases at V and 0 bases at J, with 1 base between the two ends. The CDR3 consists of 12 residues. CDR3 sequence (DNA): TGTGCCAGCAGTTTCAGCACAGATACGCAGTATTTT. As protein: CASSFSTDTQYF.

The chain employs TRBV7-2 and TRBJ2-1; no definite D call. Germline-derived CDR1 and CDR2 are SGHTA and FQGNSA. This CDR3 is 15 amino acids long. V lost 8 bases to trimming and J lost 0 bases, with 14 bases between them. The CDR3 loop reads CASGPAPSSYNEQFF. In DNA form, the CDR3 reads TGTGCCAGCGGACCTGCCCCGAGCTCCTACAATGAGCAGTTCTTC.

V gene TRBV3-1 combines with J gene TRBJ2-7; TRBD1 matches at 7 bases. This CDR3 region has 18 residues. V was pared by 4 bases and J by 0 bases, with 15 bases of the junction left unmatched. CDR1 LGHDT and CDR2 YNNKEL come from the germline V gene (reference sequence). DNA of the CDR3: TGTGCCAGCAGCCGCAGACAGGGTGCCGATTTAAGCTCCTACGAGCAGTACTTC. Translated, it gives CASSRRQGADLSSYEQYF.